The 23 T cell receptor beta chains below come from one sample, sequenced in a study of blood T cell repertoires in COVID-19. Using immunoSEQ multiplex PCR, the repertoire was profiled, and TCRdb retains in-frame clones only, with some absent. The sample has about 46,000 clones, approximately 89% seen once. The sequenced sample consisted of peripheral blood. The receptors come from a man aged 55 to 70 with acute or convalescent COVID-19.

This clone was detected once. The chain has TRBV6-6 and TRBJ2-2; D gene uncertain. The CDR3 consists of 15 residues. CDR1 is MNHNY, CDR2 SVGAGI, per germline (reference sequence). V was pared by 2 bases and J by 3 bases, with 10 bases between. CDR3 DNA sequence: TGTGCCAGCAGTTACGAGAATTTCTACACCGGGGAGCTGTTTTTT. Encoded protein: CASSYENFYTGELFF.

This CDR3 is CASRLLPSGVGTEAFF. Written as DNA, the CDR3 is TGTGCAAGTCGCTTACTACCTTCGGGAGTGGGCACTGAAGCTTTCTTT. This chain connects TRBV12-2 to TRBJ1-1. TRBV12-2 is labeled a pseudogene. The CDR3 totals 16 residues.

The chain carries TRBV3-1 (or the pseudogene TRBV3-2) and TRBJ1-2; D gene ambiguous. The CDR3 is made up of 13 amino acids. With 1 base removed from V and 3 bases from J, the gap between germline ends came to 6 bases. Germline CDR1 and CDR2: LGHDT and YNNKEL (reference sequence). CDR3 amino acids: CASSQVTDYGYTF. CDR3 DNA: TGTGCCAGCAGCCAAGTTACGGACTATGGCTACACCTTC.

CDR3 coding DNA: TGTGCCAGTAGTCCACTGAGGGGGCAGCACGGGGAGCTGTTTTTT. Translation: CASSPLRGQHGELFF. The rearrangement uses TRBV19 and TRBJ2-2; TRBD1 matches at 7 bases. CDR3 size: 15 residues. With 5 bases clipped from V and 7 bases from J, the junction kept 10 bases outside the gene matches. Germline V gene sequence: CDR1 LNHDA, CDR2 SQIVND (reference sequence).

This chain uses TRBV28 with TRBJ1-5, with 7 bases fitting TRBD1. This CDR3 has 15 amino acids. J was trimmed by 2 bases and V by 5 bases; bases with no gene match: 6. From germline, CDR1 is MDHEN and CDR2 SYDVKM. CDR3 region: CASSPPTGGNQPQHF. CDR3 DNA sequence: TGTGCCAGCAGTCCGCCAACAGGGGGCAATCAGCCCCAGCATTTT.

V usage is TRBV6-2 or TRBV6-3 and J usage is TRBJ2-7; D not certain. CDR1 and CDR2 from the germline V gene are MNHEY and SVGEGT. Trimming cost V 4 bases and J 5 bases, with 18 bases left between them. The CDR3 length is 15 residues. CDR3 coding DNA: TGTGCCAGCAGTTCCTTTTTCCAGGTTTTCCACGAGCAGTACTTC. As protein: CASSSFFQVFHEQYF.

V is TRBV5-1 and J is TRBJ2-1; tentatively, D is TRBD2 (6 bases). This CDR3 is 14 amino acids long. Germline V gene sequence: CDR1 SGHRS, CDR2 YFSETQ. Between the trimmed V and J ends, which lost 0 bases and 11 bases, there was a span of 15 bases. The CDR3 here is CASSLGEVGSQQFF. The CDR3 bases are TGCGCCAGCAGCTTGGGGGAGGTAGGAAGCCAGCAGTTCTTC.

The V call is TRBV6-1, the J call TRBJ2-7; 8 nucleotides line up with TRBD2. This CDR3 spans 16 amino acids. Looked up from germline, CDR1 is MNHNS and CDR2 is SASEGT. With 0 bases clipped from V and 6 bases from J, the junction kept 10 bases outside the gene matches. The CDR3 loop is CASSEALRLAGLEQYF. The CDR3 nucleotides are TGTGCCAGCAGTGAAGCGCTTCGGCTAGCGGGTCTCGAGCAGTACTTC.

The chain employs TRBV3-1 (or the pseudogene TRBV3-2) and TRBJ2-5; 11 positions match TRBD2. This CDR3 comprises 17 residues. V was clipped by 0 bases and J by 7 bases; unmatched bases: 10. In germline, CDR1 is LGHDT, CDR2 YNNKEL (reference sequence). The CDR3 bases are TGTGCCAGCAGCCAAGATCTACTAGCGGGAGTCGGGGGGACCCAGTACTTC. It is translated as CASSQDLLAGVGGTQYF.

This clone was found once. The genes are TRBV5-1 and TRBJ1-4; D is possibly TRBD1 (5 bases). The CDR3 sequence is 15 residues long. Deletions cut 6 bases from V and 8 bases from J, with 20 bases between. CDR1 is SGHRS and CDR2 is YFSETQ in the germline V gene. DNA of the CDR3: TGCGCCAGCATGGTTTGGGAGGGGTATGGGGAAAAACTGTTTTTT. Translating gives CASMVWEGYGEKLFF. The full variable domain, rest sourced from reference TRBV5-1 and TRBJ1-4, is KAGVTQTPRYLIKTRGQQVTLSCSPISGHRSVSWYQQTPGQGLQFLFEYFSETQRNKGNFPGRFSGRQFSNSRSEMNVSTLELGDSALYLCASMVWEGYGEKLFFGSGTQLSVL.

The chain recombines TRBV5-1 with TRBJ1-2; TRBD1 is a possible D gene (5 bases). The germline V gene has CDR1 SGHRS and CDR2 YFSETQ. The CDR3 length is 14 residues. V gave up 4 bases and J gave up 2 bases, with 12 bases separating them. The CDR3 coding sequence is TGCGCCAGCAGCCGAACGGGGGGAAACTATGGCTACACCTTC. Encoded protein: CASSRTGGNYGYTF. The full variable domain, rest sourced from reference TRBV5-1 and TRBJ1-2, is KAGVTQTPRYLIKTRGQQVTLSCSPISGHRSVSWYQQTPGQGLQFLFEYFSETQRNKGNFPGRFSGRQFSNSRSEMNVSTLELGDSALYLCASSRTGGNYGYTFGSGTRLTVV.

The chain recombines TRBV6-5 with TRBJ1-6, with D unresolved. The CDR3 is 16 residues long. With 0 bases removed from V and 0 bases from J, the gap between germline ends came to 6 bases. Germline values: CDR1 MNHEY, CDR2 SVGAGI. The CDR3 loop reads CASSYSSSSYNSPLHF. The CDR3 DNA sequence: TGTGCCAGCAGTTACTCTTCCAGCTCCTATAATTCACCCCTCCACTTT.

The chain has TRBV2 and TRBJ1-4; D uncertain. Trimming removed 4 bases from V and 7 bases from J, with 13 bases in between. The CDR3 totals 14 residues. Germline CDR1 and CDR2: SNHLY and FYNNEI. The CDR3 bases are TGTGCCAGCAGTGGGGAGAGTAAAAGTGAAAAACTGTTTTTT. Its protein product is CASSGESKSEKLFF.

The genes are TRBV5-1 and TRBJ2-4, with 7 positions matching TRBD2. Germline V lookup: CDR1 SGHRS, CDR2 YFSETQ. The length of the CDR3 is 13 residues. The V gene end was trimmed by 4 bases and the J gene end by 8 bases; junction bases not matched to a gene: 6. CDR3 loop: CASSPRGGDIQYF. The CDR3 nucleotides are TGCGCCAGCAGCCCTCGGGGAGGGGACATTCAGTACTTC.

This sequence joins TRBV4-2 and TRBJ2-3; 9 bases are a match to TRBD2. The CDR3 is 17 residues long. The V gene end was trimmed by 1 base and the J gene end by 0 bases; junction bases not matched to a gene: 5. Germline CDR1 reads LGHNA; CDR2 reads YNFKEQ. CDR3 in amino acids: CASSQVGSGRSTDTQYF. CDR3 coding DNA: TGTGCCAGCAGCCAAGTGGGGAGCGGGAGGAGCACAGATACGCAGTATTTT.

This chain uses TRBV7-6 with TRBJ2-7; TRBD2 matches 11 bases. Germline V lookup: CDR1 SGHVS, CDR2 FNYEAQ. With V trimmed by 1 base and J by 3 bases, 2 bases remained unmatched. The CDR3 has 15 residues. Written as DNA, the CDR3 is TGTGCCAGCAGCTTAGTGACTAGCGGGGACTACGAGCAGTACTTC. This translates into CASSLVTSGDYEQYF.

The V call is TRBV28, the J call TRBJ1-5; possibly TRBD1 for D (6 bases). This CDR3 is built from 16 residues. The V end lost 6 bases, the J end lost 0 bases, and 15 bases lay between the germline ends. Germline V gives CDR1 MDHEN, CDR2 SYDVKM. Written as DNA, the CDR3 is TGTGCCAGCAGAATATACCAGGGGCATAGCAATCAGCCCCAGCATTTT. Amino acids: CASRIYQGHSNQPQHF.

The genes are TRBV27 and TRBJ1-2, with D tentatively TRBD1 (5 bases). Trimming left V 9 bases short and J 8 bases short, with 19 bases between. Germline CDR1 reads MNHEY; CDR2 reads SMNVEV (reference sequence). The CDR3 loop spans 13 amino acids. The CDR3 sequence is CASRPPGGGGYTF. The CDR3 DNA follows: TGTGCCAGTCGACCTCCGGGCGGGGGGGGCTACACCTTC.

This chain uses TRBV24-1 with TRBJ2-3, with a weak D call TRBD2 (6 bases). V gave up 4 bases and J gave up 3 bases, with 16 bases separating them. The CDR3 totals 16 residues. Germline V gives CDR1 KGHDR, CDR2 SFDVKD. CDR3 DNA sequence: TGTGCCACCAGTGACCCTTCGGCCGGAGGGACAGATACGCAGTATTTT. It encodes CATSDPSAGGTDTQYF.

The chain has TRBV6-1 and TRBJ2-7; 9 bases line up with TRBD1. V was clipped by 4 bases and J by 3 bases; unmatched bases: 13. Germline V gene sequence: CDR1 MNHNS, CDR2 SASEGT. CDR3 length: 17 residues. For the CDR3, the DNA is TGTGCCAGCAGTGTCCGCCTTTTGGGGACAGGGAACTACGAGCAGTACTTC. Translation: CASSVRLLGTGNYEQYF.

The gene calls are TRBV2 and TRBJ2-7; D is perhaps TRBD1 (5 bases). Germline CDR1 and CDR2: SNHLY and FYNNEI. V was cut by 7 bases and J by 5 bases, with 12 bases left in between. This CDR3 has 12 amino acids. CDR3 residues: CASTGREDEQYF. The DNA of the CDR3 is TGTGCCAGCACGGGCAGGGAAGACGAGCAGTACTTC.

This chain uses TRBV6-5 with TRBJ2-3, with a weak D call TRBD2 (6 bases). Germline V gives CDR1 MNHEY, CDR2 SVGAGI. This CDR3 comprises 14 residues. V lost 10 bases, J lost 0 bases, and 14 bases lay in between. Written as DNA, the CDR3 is TGTGCCACCCCGATGGGGACTAGCACAGATACGCAGTATTTT. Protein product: CATPMGTSTDTQYF.

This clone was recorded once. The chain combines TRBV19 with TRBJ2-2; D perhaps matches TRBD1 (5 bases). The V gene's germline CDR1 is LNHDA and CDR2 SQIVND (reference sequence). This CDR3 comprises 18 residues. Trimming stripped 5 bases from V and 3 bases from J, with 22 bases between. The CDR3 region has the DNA TGTGCCAGTAGTTCAAACAAGGGTGGCTGGGGCTACACCGGGGAGCTGTTTTTT. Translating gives CASSSNKGGWGYTGELFF.